One sample yielded the 15 T cell receptor beta chains listed below, sequenced in a study of T cells in Graves' hyperthyroidism and ophthalmopathy. Authors of the study amplified TCR beta CDR3 regions from RNA transcripts. The primer set for the first-round RT-PCR of the TCR CDR3 was HTBI. TCRdb re-derived calls from the multiplex PCR reads in MiXCR, one entry per CDR3 protein. The table includes 450,000 to 600,000 distinct CDR3 sequences, just under 20% detected once. The sample consisted of blood. The receptors originated from a man between 35 and 55 years old with Graves' ophthalmopathy.

The genes are TRBV11-2 and TRBJ2-1; 11 nucleotides line up with TRBD2. In germline, CDR1 is SGHAT, CDR2 FQNNGV. The CDR3 loop spans 15 amino acids. V shed 5 bases, J shed 4 bases, and the junction held 4 bases outside the gene matches. CDR3 region: CASSRTSGPYNEQFF. As DNA, the CDR3 is TGTGCCAGCAGCAGGACTAGCGGGCCTTACAATGAGCAGTTCTTC. Using reference TRBV11-2 and TRBJ2-1 for the parts outside the CDR3, the full variable domain is EAGVAQSPRYKIIEKRQSVAFWCNPISGHATLYWYQQILGQGPKLLIQFQNNGVVDDSQLPKDRFSAERLKGVDSTLKIQPAKLEDSAVYLCASSRTSGPYNEQFFGPGTRLTVL.

As regards this clonotype: Just one base apart from a much larger clone, this may be a read error. This chain joins TRBV7-2 and TRBJ1-1; D is possibly TRBD1 (6 bases). Trimming left V 4 bases short and J 6 bases short, with 15 bases between. CDR1 is SGHTA and CDR2 is FQGNSA in the germline V gene. CDR3 length equals 14 residues. The CDR3: CASSSVWGPSEAFF. CDR3 bases: TGTGCCAGCAGCTCAGTATGGGGGCCTTCTGAAGCTTTCTTT.

This clonotype was seen once. The gene calls are TRBV20-1 and TRBJ2-7, with D hard to call. This CDR3 spans 13 amino acids. Trimming shortened V by 3 bases and J by 0 bases, and 9 bases separated the two germline ends. The germline V gene has CDR1 DFQATT and CDR2 SNEGSKA (reference sequence). CDR3 nucleotides: TGCAGTGCTAGGGACCCCCACTCCTACGAGCAGTACTTC. Its translation is CSARDPHSYEQYF.

The V gene is TRBV6-4, the J gene TRBJ1-2, with 8 nucleotides matching TRBD1. V gave up 0 bases and J gave up 6 bases; unmatched junction bases: 3. Germline V CDR1 and CDR2: MRHNA, SNTAGT. The CDR3 is 14 residues long. The CDR3: CASSDSETGDGYTF. Written as DNA, the CDR3 is TGTGCCAGCAGTGACTCGGAGACAGGGGATGGCTACACCTTC.

This clonotype was recorded many times. This chain connects TRBV20-1 to TRBJ2-7; 7 bases are a match to TRBD1. V shed 6 bases, J shed 0 bases, and the junction held 8 bases outside the gene matches. The CDR3 sequence is 14 residues long. Germline V gene lookup returns CDR1 DFQATT and CDR2 SNEGSKA (reference sequence). The CDR3 protein is CSAPRDRNSYEQYF. The CDR3 nucleotides are TGCAGTGCACCCCGGGACAGAAACTCCTACGAGCAGTACTTC.

This clonotype has more than one count but fewer than ten. The DNA for the CDR3 is TGTGCCAGCAGTTGGGGACTTGGGACTAGCGGGAGAGCGGACGAGCAGTACTTC. This codes for CASSWGLGTSGRADEQYF. V and J are TRBV6-2 or TRBV6-3 and TRBJ2-7, with 14 bases aligning to TRBD2. Germline V gives CDR1 MNHEY, CDR2 SVGEGT. The CDR3 consists of 18 residues. Trimming removed 4 bases from V and 5 bases from J; junction bases left unmatched: 13.

The V and J genes are TRBV7-9 and TRBJ1-4; D possibly corresponds to TRBD1 (5 bases). Germline V CDR1 and CDR2: SEHNR, FQNEAQ (reference sequence). The CDR3 contains 16 residues. The V and J ends lost 4 bases and 6 bases respectively, with 18 bases between them. The CDR3 sequence is CASSSVGRQDDEKLFF. The CDR3 coding sequence is TGTGCCAGCAGCTCAGTGGGGCGCCAGGATGATGAAAAACTGTTTTTT.

This clonotype was detected many times. One junction end disagrees with the germline gene, perhaps due to a read error. This sequence joins TRBV5-1 and TRBJ1-5; TRBD1 matches 7 bases. This CDR3 is built from 14 residues. Germline CDR1 and CDR2: SGHRS and YFSETQ. Written as DNA, the CDR3 is TGTGCCAGCTCACCAGGGACAGATAATCAGCCCCAGCATTTT. Translated: CASSPGTDNQPQHF.

This clonotype was detected many times. This chain uses TRBV18 with TRBJ1-2; D uncertain. The CDR3 has 14 amino acids. Germline V gene lookup returns CDR1 KGHSH and CDR2 LQKENI. Deletions cut 1 base from V and 5 bases from J, with 11 bases between. The chain's CDR3 is CASSPRLPPYGYTF. The CDR3 DNA sequence: TGTGCCAGCTCACCACGCCTCCCCCCTTATGGCTACACCTTC.

This clonotype was observed at least ten times. The chain recombines TRBV3-1 with TRBJ2-1; the D gene could be TRBD1 or TRBD2 (5 bases each). The V gene lost 0 bases and the J gene lost 0 bases, with 12 bases spanning the gap. The germline gives CDR1 LGHDT, CDR2 YNNKEL (reference sequence). The length of the CDR3 is 17 residues. In DNA, the CDR3 is TGTGCCAGCAGCCAAGATATTGGGGGAAGCTCCTACAATGAGCAGTTCTTC. This encodes CASSQDIGGSSYNEQFF.

This clonotype was detected only a few times. The J gene is TRBJ2-1, the V gene TRBV3-1; D unresolved. Trimming pared 4 bases from V and 0 bases from J, leaving 10 bases between. CDR1 LGHDT and CDR2 YNNKEL come from the germline V gene (reference sequence). The CDR3 totals 15 residues. DNA of the CDR3: TGTGCCAGCAGCCCCTCGACCAGCTCCTACAATGAGCAGTTCTTC. Its translation: CASSPSTSSYNEQFF.

V usage is TRBV12-3 or TRBV12-4 and J usage is TRBJ2-7, with D hard to call. The CDR3 runs 13 residues. V was pared by 6 bases and J by 2 bases, with 11 bases between. The CDR3: CASSLSAPYEQYF. The DNA of the CDR3 is TGTGCCAGCAGCTTAAGTGCCCCCTACGAGCAGTACTTC.

About this clonotype itself: This may be a read error: a much more frequent sequence differs by one nucleotide. The chain recombines TRBV7-2 with TRBJ2-2; TRBD1 aligns across 8 bases. With 0 bases clipped from V and 3 bases from J, the junction kept 9 bases outside the gene matches. This CDR3 is 18 amino acids long. Germline CDR1 reads SGHTA; CDR2 reads FQGNSA. As DNA, the CDR3 is TGTGCCAGCAGCTTAGCGGGTCCGACAGGGGCGGACACCGGGGAGCTGTTTTTT. This translates into CASSLAGPTGADTGELFF. Complete variable domain (other parts from reference TRBV7-2 and TRBJ2-2): GAGVSQSPSNKVTEKGKDVELRCDPISGHTALYWYRQSLGQGLEFLIYFQGNSAPDKSGLPSDRFSAERTGGSVSTLTIQRTQQEDSAVYLCASSLAGPTGADTGELFFGEGSRLTVL.

This clonotype occurred many times. The chain joins TRBV6-2 or TRBV6-3 to TRBJ1-1, with 7 bases lining up with TRBD1. Per germline, CDR1 MNHEY and CDR2 SVGEGT. The CDR3 runs 15 residues. With V trimmed by 8 bases and J by 1 base, 10 bases remained unmatched. The CDR3 is CASVGLGTENTEAFF. Written as DNA, the CDR3 is TGTGCCAGCGTAGGCCTCGGGACAGAGAACACTGAAGCTTTCTTT.

The rearrangement uses TRBV6-1 and TRBJ2-2; D call uncertain. V was cut by 5 bases and J by 5 bases, with 12 bases left in between. The CDR3 runs to 14 residues. Germline CDR1 is MNHNS and CDR2 is SASEGT. The CDR3 reads CASSLGRSTGELFF. CDR3 in DNA: TGTGCCAGCAGTTTGGGCCGCTCAACCGGGGAGCTGTTTTTT.